The 17 T cell receptor beta chains presented below share a single source sample, sequenced in a study of spatial heterogeneity in lung cancer. TCRdb reanalysed the 5' RACE reads using MiXCR and keeps one entry per CDR3 protein. Seen here are around 47,000 distinct CDR3 sequences, roughly 7% observed once, and the top ten hold less than 45%. Indicated time point: blood at routine non-recurrence follow-up after resection. Whole RNA came from tumor, nontumor lung or frozen PBMC and was sequenced without being sorted. Sequenced material: PBMCs, taken at follow-up. These receptors all come from a female donor with early-stage non-small cell lung cancer.

This clonotype appeared many times. The chain carries TRBV19 and TRBJ2-3; maybe TRBD2 (6 bases). The germline CDR1 and CDR2 sequences are LNHDA and SQIVND (reference sequence). CDR3 length equals 14 residues. V was clipped by 5 bases and J by 1 base, with 10 bases between them. The CDR3 is CASSDSGRTDTQYF. DNA of the CDR3: TGTGCCAGTAGTGATAGCGGTCGCACAGATACGCAGTATTTT.

The table lists this clonotype with a few counts. The chain recombines TRBV7-2 with TRBJ2-5; 11 nucleotides match TRBD1. The germline V gene has CDR1 SGHTA and CDR2 FQGNSA. Germline trimming cut 7 bases from V and 1 base from J; bases unmatched to any gene: 2. CDR3 length: 14 residues. The CDR3 DNA is TGTGCCAGCAACGGACAGGGGGCCCAAGAGACCCAGTACTTC. Its protein is CASNGQGAQETQYF.

This clonotype occurred many times. V usage is TRBV10-1 and J usage is TRBJ2-1; 12 nucleotides match TRBD2. Trimming at V came to 2 bases and at J to 4 bases, leaving 9 bases not matched to a gene. The CDR3 runs to 18 residues. From germline, CDR1 is WNHNN and CDR2 SYGVQD (reference sequence). CDR3 in amino acids: CASSEESPGTSGYNEQFF. The CDR3 region has the DNA TGCGCCAGCAGTGAGGAATCCCCAGGGACTAGCGGGTACAATGAGCAGTTCTTC.

This clonotype was picked up many times. The chain links TRBV24-1 to TRBJ2-3; D uncertain. The CDR3 consists of 14 residues. V was trimmed by 1 base and J by 3 bases, leaving 7 bases between them. Germline V lookup: CDR1 KGHDR, CDR2 SFDVKD. This CDR3 is CATSDFPRTDTQYF. The CDR3 region has the DNA TGTGCCACCAGTGATTTCCCGAGGACAGATACGCAGTATTTT.

This clonotype has at least ten counts. The gene calls are TRBV20-1 and TRBJ2-1; D call uncertain. V lost 6 bases and J 2 bases, leaving 11 bases between the germline ends. The V gene's germline CDR1 is DFQATT and CDR2 SNEGSKA (reference sequence). The length of the CDR3 is 13 residues. For the CDR3, the DNA is TGCAGTGCCCCTCTTTACACCTACAATGAGCAGTTCTTC. Translated: CSAPLYTYNEQFF.

In its sample, this clonotype was seen many times. The chain carries TRBV6-5 and TRBJ2-3, with TRBD2 matching over 8 bases. V lost 10 bases and J lost 4; bases outside the gene matches: 13. The germline V gene has CDR1 MNHEY and CDR2 SVGAGI. CDR3 length: 15 residues. The CDR3 protein is CATNPGGGPADTQYF. As DNA, the CDR3 is TGTGCCACGAACCCCGGGGGGGGGCCCGCAGATACGCAGTATTTT.

This clonotype was seen at least ten times. This chain links TRBV12-3 or TRBV12-4 with TRBJ1-5; D remains ambiguous. There are 15 residues in the CDR3. Trimming pared 1 base from V and 1 base from J, leaving 8 bases between. The CDR3 DNA reads as TGTGCCAGCAGTTTAGTCGGGAGGAGCAATCAGCCCCAGCATTTT. Its protein is CASSLVGRSNQPQHF.

This clonotype was picked up many times. This chain connects TRBV18 to TRBJ1-2; maybe TRBD1 (5 bases). The V end lost 3 bases, the J end lost 4 bases, and 9 bases lay between the germline ends. CDR1 is KGHSH and CDR2 is LQKENI in the germline V gene. There are 13 residues in the CDR3. The CDR3 region has the DNA TGTGCCAGCTCACCGCGACAGTCCTATGGCTACACCTTC. Encoded protein: CASSPRQSYGYTF.

This clonotype showed up many times. The V and J genes are TRBV20-1 and TRBJ1-2, with D unresolved. The germline CDR1 and CDR2 sequences are DFQATT and SNEGSKA (reference sequence). Trimming took 0 bases from V and 5 from J, leaving 10 bases between them. The CDR3 runs to 13 residues. The CDR3 DNA reads as TGCAGTGCTAGAGATGACCGCGCTTATGGCTACACCTTC. The encoded protein is CSARDDRAYGYTF.

In this sample, this clonotype turned up a few times. The CDR3 spells CASSLEGGTSGTEAFF. The CDR3 nucleotides read TGCGCCAGCAGCTTGGAAGGGGGAACTAGCGGCACTGAAGCTTTCTTT. This sequence joins TRBV5-1 and TRBJ1-1, with D possibly matching TRBD1 (6 bases). Germline CDR1 and CDR2: SGHRS and YFSETQ. This CDR3 region has 16 residues. V shed 0 bases and J shed 4 bases, with 16 bases lying between them. The full variable domain, with the rest looked up from reference TRBV5-1 and TRBJ1-1, is KAGVTQTPRYLIKTRGQQVTLSCSPISGHRSVSWYQQTPGQGLQFLFEYFSETQRNKGNFPGRFSGRQFSNSRSEMNVSTLELGDSALYLCASSLEGGTSGTEAFFGQGTRLTVV.

This clonotype was counted at least ten times. The DNA for the CDR3 is TGTGCCAGCAGTCTGGGGGGGCTAGCGGGGGGCCCCACAGATACGCAGTATTTT. Translating gives CASSLGGLAGGPTDTQYF. V usage is TRBV28 and J usage is TRBJ2-3, with 11 positions matching TRBD2. The CDR3 loop spans 18 amino acids. Germline CDR1 MDHEN, CDR2 SYDVKM. V lost 5 bases and J lost 2; bases outside the gene matches: 12.

The chain employs TRBV9 and TRBJ1-2; unclear D gene. This CDR3 comprises 13 residues. Deletions cut 0 bases from V and 4 bases from J, with 7 bases between. Germline V gene lookup returns CDR1 SGDLS and CDR2 YYNGEE. Here the CDR3 reads CASSVGGGYGYTF. The CDR3 DNA follows: TGTGCCAGCAGCGTAGGGGGTGGCTATGGCTACACCTTC.

This clonotype was picked up many times. The chain couples TRBV2 to TRBJ2-1; 8 positions agree with TRBD2. Germline CDR1 SNHLY, CDR2 FYNNEI. After removal of 7 bases from V and 11 bases from J, the junction contained 16 bases not matched to a gene. This CDR3 has 15 amino acids. The CDR3 here is CASTPLSGGPPKQFF. The DNA for the CDR3 is TGTGCCAGCACCCCTCTGAGCGGGGGACCACCTAAGCAGTTCTTC.

Ten or more counts support this clonotype. The chain uses TRBV12-3 or TRBV12-4 and TRBJ2-7, with D perhaps assigned TRBD1 or TRBD2 (5 bases each). This CDR3 is 13 amino acids long. Trimming removed 5 bases from V and 4 bases from J, with 12 bases in between. The CDR3 DNA sequence: TGTGCCAGCAGTCCCGGGACGGATTACGAGCAGTACTTC. The encoded protein is CASSPGTDYEQYF.

The chain recombines TRBV7-2 with TRBJ1-5, with 7 positions matching TRBD1. Per germline, CDR1 SGHTA and CDR2 FQGNSA. The CDR3 has 14 amino acids. Losses at the gene ends were 8 bases for V and 6 bases for J; bases not matched to a gene: 10. This CDR3 reads CASCLRQGGQPQHF. In nucleotides, the CDR3 is TGTGCCAGCTGCCTCCGACAGGGCGGTCAGCCCCAGCATTTT.

This clonotype was seen ten or more times. The V gene is TRBV9, the J gene TRBJ1-6; possible D gene TRBD1, 5 bases. Looked up from germline, CDR1 is SGDLS and CDR2 is YYNGEE. The CDR3 contains 14 residues. The V gene lost 3 bases and the J gene lost 4 bases, with 8 bases spanning the gap. The CDR3 DNA sequence: TGTGCCAGCAGCGGGGACGGGTATAATTCACCCCTCCACTTT. Protein sequence: CASSGDGYNSPLHF.

The genes are TRBV7-9 and TRBJ2-3, with 12 bases lining up with TRBD2. With 7 bases clipped from V and 1 base from J, the junction kept 3 bases outside the gene matches. This CDR3 contains 15 residues. Germline CDR1 SEHNR, CDR2 FQNEAQ (reference sequence). Here the CDR3 reads CASKWTSGGTDTQYF. The CDR3 DNA reads TGTGCCAGCAAGTGGACTAGCGGGGGCACAGATACGCAGTATTTT.